This entry lists 30 T cell receptor beta chains sequenced from one sample in a study of blood T cells in healthy people across ages. Primers used in a second PCR of roughly 6 to 12 cycles were a sample-barcoded 5' primer and a J-beta primer mix. TCRdb processed the 5' RACE reads anew with MiXCR; each CDR3 protein has one entry. The sample has roughly 1,700,000 distinct CDR3 sequences, 28% seen once. Source material: blood. The receptors shown here come from a woman in her thirties in good health.

This clonotype showed up just a few times. The V call is TRBV18, the J call TRBJ1-2; D remains unclear. V was cut by 2 bases and J by 7 bases, with 14 bases left in between. The V gene's germline CDR1 is KGHSH and CDR2 LQKENI. This CDR3 is 14 amino acids long. CDR3 DNA sequence: TGTGCCAGCTCACCAGGTCCGAGACCACCTGGCTACACCTTC. This gives the protein CASSPGPRPPGYTF. The full variable domain, its missing parts supplied by reference TRBV18 and TRBJ1-2, is NAGVMQNPRHLVRRRGQEARLRCSPMKGHSHVYWYRQLPEEGLKFMVYLQKENIIDESGMPKERFSAEFPKEGPSILRIQQVVRGDSAAYFCASSPGPRPPGYTFGSGTRLTVV.

The chain links TRBV12-3 or TRBV12-4 to TRBJ2-7; tentatively, D is TRBD2 (6 bases). The CDR3 loop spans 14 amino acids. The V end was cut by 6 bases, the J end by 3 bases, with 15 bases between. In nucleotides, the CDR3 is TGTGCCAGCAGCGGGACTCCTACCGACTACGAGCAGTACTTC. Encoded protein: CASSGTPTDYEQYF.

As to this clonotype: Sequence at one end of the junction differs from germline and may be a read error. V is TRBV5-6 and J is TRBJ1-2; D might be TRBD1 (6 bases). CDR1 SGHDT and CDR2 YYEEEE come from the germline V gene. The CDR3 sequence is 13 residues long. The CDR3 DNA follows: TGTGCCGGCAGCTTGACAGGCAACTATGGCTACACCTTC. Protein: CAGSLTGNYGYTF.

Worth noting for this clonotype: Sequence at one end of the junction differs from germline and may be a read error. The rearrangement uses TRBV6-2 or TRBV6-3 and TRBJ2-4, with 9 bases lining up with TRBD1. The CDR3 loop spans 14 amino acids. Germline values: CDR1 MNHEY, CDR2 SVGEGT. The CDR3 DNA follows: TGTGTCAGCACCAAAACAGGACAGGGGCCAATTCAGTACTTC. Encoded protein: CVSTKTGQGPIQYF.

This clonotype came up a few times. The chain carries TRBV15 and TRBJ2-3; TRBD2 matches at 9 bases. This CDR3 contains 16 residues. Germline CDR1 and CDR2: LNHNV and YYDKDF (reference sequence). With V trimmed by 6 bases and J by 3 bases, 10 bases remained unmatched. The CDR3 loop is CATRIGGGGATDTQYF. CDR3 nucleotides: TGTGCCACCAGGATCGGAGGCGGGGGGGCGACAGATACGCAGTATTTT.

This clonotype appeared a single time. V and J are TRBV10-3 and TRBJ2-1; D is perhaps TRBD1 (5 bases). This CDR3 has 16 residues. With 4 bases removed from V and 9 bases from J, the gap between germline ends came to 22 bases. The V gene's germline CDR1 is ENHRY and CDR2 SYGVKD. The CDR3 region has the DNA TGTGCCATCAGTGGGTCGAGAGGTAGGGGTGGAAGTGAGCAGTTCTTC. Its translation is CAISGSRGRGGSEQFF.

The chain has TRBV7-2 and TRBJ2-1; 10 bases map to TRBD2. The CDR3 extends over 16 amino acids. Germline V lookup: CDR1 SGHTA, CDR2 FQGNSA. V was pared by 8 bases and J by 8 bases, with 15 bases of the junction left unmatched. The CDR3 loop reads CASGWLAGVVGHEQFF. The CDR3 bases are TGTGCCAGCGGGTGGCTAGCGGGAGTGGTGGGGCATGAGCAGTTCTTC.

This clonotype was found many times. The V and J genes are TRBV12-3 or TRBV12-4 and TRBJ2-5, with TRBD2 matching 8 bases. With V trimmed by 5 bases and J by 5 bases, 10 bases remained unmatched. CDR3 length: 15 residues. The CDR3: CASSPREGERETQYF. The CDR3 DNA reads as TGTGCCAGCAGTCCCCGGGAGGGCGAGAGGGAGACCCAGTACTTC.

The chain is built from TRBV10-3 and TRBJ2-3; 11 bases agree with TRBD2. V dropped 5 bases and J dropped 0; count of bases not matched to a gene: 1. Per the germline V gene, CDR1 is ENHRY and CDR2 is SYGVKD. This CDR3 region has 15 residues. As DNA, the CDR3 is TGTGCCATCAGTAGACTAGCGGGAAGCACAGATACGCAGTATTTT. Encoded protein: CAISRLAGSTDTQYF.

Comment on this clonotype: A much larger clone differs from this one at a single base, so this may be a read error. The chain is built from TRBV3-1 and TRBJ2-1; the match to TRBD1 covers 7 bases. Germline lookup yields CDR1 LGHDT and CDR2 YNNKEL (reference sequence). CDR3 length equals 14 residues. CDR3 sequence (DNA): TGTGCCAGCAGCCTCAGGGGGAACCCCTACGAGCGGTACTTC. Protein sequence: CASSLRGNPYERYF.

Regarding this clonotype: The junction departs from germline at one end; a sequencing error may be responsible. V is TRBV3-1 and J is TRBJ2-5; TRBD2 matches at 10 bases. The CDR3 covers 15 residues. Per the germline V gene, CDR1 is LGHDT and CDR2 is YNNKEL (reference sequence). CDR3 in DNA: TGTGCCAGCAGCCAAGACTGGCTAGCGGGAGAGGCCCAGTACTTC. Translating gives CASSQDWLAGEAQYF.

This clonotype has just a few counts. The chain has TRBV28 and TRBJ1-5; 7 bases align to TRBD1. V trimming: 6 bases; J trimming: 6 bases; junction bases outside the gene matches: 8. Germline-derived CDR1 and CDR2 are MDHEN and SYDVKM. CDR3 length: 14 amino acids. The CDR3 loop reads CASSTPGGIQPQHF. CDR3 DNA sequence: TGTGCCAGCAGCACCCCAGGGGGGATTCAGCCCCAGCATTTT.

The chain joins TRBV4-1 to TRBJ2-1, with D tentatively TRBD2 (5 bases). Germline-derived CDR1 and CDR2 are MGHRA and YSYEKL. Deletions cut 4 bases from V and 0 bases from J, with 13 bases between. CDR3 size: 16 residues. The CDR3 DNA sequence: TGCGCCAGCAGCCGGGTTAGCGCCAGCTCCTACAATGAGCAGTTCTTC. Translated, it gives CASSRVSASSYNEQFF.

Note on this clonotype: Germline and junction disagree at one end, which may indicate a read error. This chain connects TRBV12-3 or TRBV12-4 to TRBJ2-3; D possibly corresponds to TRBD1 (6 bases). The CDR3 is 13 amino acids. The CDR3 region is CASSPGGTGTEYF. CDR3 DNA: TGTGCCAGCAGTCCTGGGGGCACAGGTACGGAGTATTTT.

There are a few counts of this clonotype. The J gene is TRBJ2-7, the V gene TRBV6-1, with D possibly being TRBD1 or TRBD2 (5 bases each). Trimming took 7 bases from V and 3 from J, leaving 31 bases between them. The length of the CDR3 is 19 residues. CDR1 is MNHNS and CDR2 is SASEGT in the germline V gene. This chain's CDR3 is CASTSGIVASRQRGYEQYF. Here the CDR3 DNA reads TGTGCCAGCACCTCAGGCATCGTTGCGAGTCGCCAGAGGGGCTACGAGCAGTACTTC.

J is TRBJ2-3 and V is TRBV5-1; 7 nucleotides align to TRBD2. Germline lookup yields CDR1 SGHRS and CDR2 YFSETQ. This CDR3 contains 14 residues. The trim removed 7 bases at V and 2 bases at J, leaving 7 bases unmatched. CDR3 in amino acids: CASGGGRHTDTQYF. CDR3 coding DNA: TGCGCCAGCGGGGGAGGGCGTCACACAGATACGCAGTATTTT.

This chain's CDR3 is CASSSYLGNTQYF. The CDR3, as DNA: TGTGCCAGCAGTTCATATCTAGGGAATACGCAGTATTTT. V usage is TRBV12-3 or TRBV12-4 and J usage is TRBJ2-3; D unclear. The CDR3 totals 13 residues. Trimming left V 4 bases short and J 7 bases short, with 12 bases between.

As for this clonotype: A read error may be the cause here, since a much bigger clone is one base away. J is TRBJ1-4 and V is TRBV4-3; 8 bases map to TRBD1. The germline gives CDR1 LGHNA, CDR2 YSLEER. With V trimmed by 0 bases and J by 7 bases, 4 bases remained unmatched. CDR3 length equals 15 residues. Written as DNA, the CDR3 is TGCGCCAGCAGCCAAGATCAAGGACAGGGTGAAAAACTGTTTTTT. Translated, it gives CASSQDQGQGEKLFF.

This clonotype was recorded at least ten times. The CDR3: CASSYSGWTYEQYF. The CDR3 nucleotides read TGTGCCAGCAGTTACTCCGGGTGGACCTACGAGCAGTACTTC. The chain has TRBV6-5 and TRBJ2-7; the D is unclear. The CDR3 length is 14 residues. V lost 0 bases, J lost 2 bases, and 8 bases lay in between. Germline loops: CDR1 MNHEY, CDR2 SVGAGI.

This sequence joins TRBV30 and TRBJ2-5; D possibly uses TRBD1 or TRBD2 (5 bases each). CDR3 size: 14 residues. V gave up 4 bases and J gave up 1 base, with 13 bases separating them. Germline values: CDR1 GTSNPN, CDR2 SVGIG (reference sequence). The CDR3 nucleotides read TGTGCCTGGACCGGGGCCAGCGGCCAAGAGACCCAGTACTTC. It is translated as CAWTGASGQETQYF.

This chain joins TRBV15 and TRBJ1-2, with 10 bases matching TRBD1. Germline CDR1 LNHNV, CDR2 YYDKDF (reference sequence). The J segment lost 8 bases and the V segment lost 5 bases, leaving 8 bases of the junction unmatched. This CDR3 region has 14 residues. The CDR3 bases are TGTGCCACCAGCGCCGAGACAGGGGGCACGGGCTACACCTTC. This encodes CATSAETGGTGYTF.

This clonotype was picked up a small number of times. The chain links TRBV7-9 to TRBJ2-5, with D perhaps given as TRBD1 or TRBD2 (5 bases each). The J call may be incorrect, as the DNA end agrees better with TRBJ2-7. Germline-derived CDR1 and CDR2 are SEHNR and FQNEAQ (reference sequence). The CDR3 consists of 15 residues. The CDR3 loop is CASSSLEGKRYEQYF. In DNA form, the CDR3 reads TGTGCCAGCAGCTCCTTAGAGGGGAAACGGTACGAGCAGTACTTC.

This clonotype was observed a handful of times. The CDR3 DNA reads TGTGCCAGCAGCCCCAGGGGCCAATACGAGCAGTACTTC. Translation: CASSPRGQYEQYF. The gene calls are TRBV11-2 and TRBJ2-7; a possible D gene is TRBD1 (6 bases). This CDR3 is built from 13 residues. From germline, CDR1 is SGHAT and CDR2 FQNNGV. Trimming stripped 5 bases from V and 4 bases from J, with 12 bases between.

The V call is TRBV18, the J call TRBJ1-1; D is ambiguous. The ends were cut back, 3 bases at V and 11 bases at J, with 19 bases in the middle. Germline CDR1 and CDR2: KGHSH and LQKENI. CDR3 length equals 14 residues. CDR3 bases: TGTGCCAGCTCACCCCTAGAGCGGGGTTTCGAGGCTTTCTTT. It encodes CASSPLERGFEAFF.

This clonotype has a handful of counts. For the CDR3, the DNA is TGTGCCAGCAGTTACAAAGGGGGCACAGATACGCAGTATTTT. This gives the protein CASSYKGGTDTQYF. The J gene is TRBJ2-3, the V gene TRBV27; D may be TRBD1 (5 bases). CDR3 length equals 14 residues. Germline V lookup: CDR1 MNHEY, CDR2 SMNVEV (reference sequence). V lost 4 bases and J 1 base, leaving 9 bases between the germline ends.

In its sample, this clonotype was seen many times. This chain joins TRBV18 and TRBJ2-1; D gene uncertain. V shed 6 bases and J shed 7 bases, with 16 bases lying between them. There are 14 residues in the CDR3. The germline V gene has CDR1 KGHSH and CDR2 LQKENI. This chain's CDR3 is CASSPTSAGNEQFF. In DNA, the CDR3 is TGTGCCAGCTCTCCGACATCTGCTGGAAATGAGCAGTTCTTC. Filled out from reference TRBV18 and TRBJ2-1, the complete variable domain reads NAGVMQNPRHLVRRRGQEARLRCSPMKGHSHVYWYRQLPEEGLKFMVYLQKENIIDESGMPKERFSAEFPKEGPSILRIQQVVRGDSAAYFCASSPTSAGNEQFFGPGTRLTVL.

Concerning this clonotype: The junction departs from germline at one end; a sequencing error may be responsible. The chain couples TRBV28 to TRBJ2-5; 9 nucleotides align to TRBD1. The germline CDR1 and CDR2 sequences are MDHEN and SYDVKM. The CDR3 runs to 17 residues. The chain's CDR3 is CASSTKGNPGQGYGQYF. Written as DNA, the CDR3 is TGTGCCAGCAGTACCAAGGGAAACCCGGGACAGGGATACGGGCAGTACTTT.

This clonotype occurred a few times. The chain combines TRBV4-1 with TRBJ2-1; TRBD2 aligns across 9 bases. CDR1 and CDR2 (germline): MGHRA, YSYEKL. The CDR3 is 16 residues long. The J segment lost 3 bases and the V segment lost 3 bases, leaving 6 bases of the junction unmatched. This CDR3 reads CASSHSTSGIYNEQFF. The CDR3 DNA is TGCGCCAGCAGCCATTCGACTAGCGGTATCTACAATGAGCAGTTCTTC.

The chain is built from TRBV24-1 and TRBJ2-3; D not resolved. The CDR3 totals 14 residues. CDR1 is KGHDR and CDR2 is SFDVKD in the germline V gene. Trimming left V 1 base short and J 8 bases short, with 12 bases between. The CDR3 here is CATSDLKGPGTQYF. CDR3 nucleotides: TGTGCCACCAGTGATTTAAAAGGGCCCGGTACGCAGTATTTT.

This clonotype has just a few counts. The V call is TRBV11-2, the J call TRBJ2-5; 9 nucleotides align to TRBD1. Trimming removed 2 bases from V and 10 bases from J; junction bases left unmatched: 14. Germline values: CDR1 SGHAT, CDR2 FQNNGV. CDR3 length: 16 residues. CDR3 protein: CASSLLQGAQKGGQYF. CDR3 DNA sequence: TGTGCCAGCAGCTTATTACAGGGGGCCCAGAAGGGGGGCCAGTACTTC.